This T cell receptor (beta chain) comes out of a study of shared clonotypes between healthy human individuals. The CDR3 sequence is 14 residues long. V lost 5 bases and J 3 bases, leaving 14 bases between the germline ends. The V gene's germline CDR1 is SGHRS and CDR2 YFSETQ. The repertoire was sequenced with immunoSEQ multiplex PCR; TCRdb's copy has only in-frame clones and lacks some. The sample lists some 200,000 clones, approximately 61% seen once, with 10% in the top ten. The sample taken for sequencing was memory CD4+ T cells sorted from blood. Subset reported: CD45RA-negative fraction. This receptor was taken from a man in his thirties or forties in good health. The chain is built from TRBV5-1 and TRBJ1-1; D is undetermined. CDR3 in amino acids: CASRPGLVDTEAFF. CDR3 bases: TGCGCCAGCAGACCCGGCCTAGTGGACACTGAAGCTTTCTTT. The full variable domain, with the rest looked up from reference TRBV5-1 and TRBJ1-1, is KAGVTQTPRYLIKTRGQQVTLSCSPISGHRSVSWYQQTPGQGLQFLFEYFSETQRNKGNFPGRFSGRQFSNSRSEMNVSTLELGDSALYLCASRPGLVDTEAFFGQGTRLTVV.